This is a list of T cell receptor beta chains from one sample in a study of shared clonotypes between healthy human individuals. The assay was immunoSEQ multiplex PCR, and TCRdb's table has in-frame clones only and misses some. In the table there are approximately 2,300,000 clones, 85% to 95% of which are singletons. Sequenced input: naive CD4+ T cells from PBMCs. The receptors stem from a man younger than 35 in good health. Some clones in this sample may be carry-over from other donors' samples. CDR3s include the opening cysteine and the closing phenylalanine or tryptophan. The D gene is left open where the match is weak. Clone sizes are given selectively: once, few, many, or a class where the clone is expanded.

J gene: TRBJ1-1; clone size: -; V gene: TRBV4-2; D gene: -; CDR3 DNA: TGTGCCAGCAGCCAAGTTGTCGGGGGTATGGAGCTGAACACTGAAGCTTTCTTT; CDR3 protein: CASSQVVGGMELNTEAFF
J gene: TRBJ1-5; clone size: -; V gene: TRBV7-9; D gene: -; CDR3 DNA: TGTGCCAGCAGCCTCGGGGCGGGGCGAAATCAGCCCCAGCATTTT; CDR3 protein: CASSLGAGRNQPQHF
J gene: TRBJ2-1; clone size: -; V gene: TRBV6-5; D gene: -; CDR3 DNA: TGTGCCAGCAGGCAAGGACTTTCCTACAATGAGCAGTTCTTC; CDR3 protein: CASRQGLSYNEQFF
J gene: TRBJ2-1; clone size: once; V gene: TRBV9; D gene: -; CDR3 DNA: TGTGCCAGCAGCGTAGAGGCTCGGGAGTGGTACAATGAGCAGTTCTTC; CDR3 protein: CASSVEAREWYNEQFF
J gene: TRBJ2-7; clone size: -; V gene: TRBV7-2; D gene: TRBD1; CDR3 DNA: TGTGCCAGCAGCTTAGTCTCGGGACAGGGGTCGAACGAGCAGTACTTC; CDR3 protein: CASSLVSGQGSNEQYF
J gene: TRBJ2-7; clone size: -; V gene: TRBV9; D gene: -; CDR3 DNA: TGTGCCAGCAGCGTAGTTGCGACTAGTTACGAGCAGTACTTC; CDR3 protein: CASSVVATSYEQYF
J gene: TRBJ1-4; clone size: -; V gene: TRBV6-5; D gene: TRBD1; CDR3 DNA: TGTGCCAGCAGTTCCCCAGGGGGCGCGAAGGGAAAACTGTTTTTT; CDR3 protein: CASSSPGGAKGKLFF
J gene: TRBJ2-3; clone size: once; V gene: TRBV2; D gene: TRBD1; CDR3 DNA: TGTGCCAGCAGGGAATTACCGGGACAGAACACAGATACGCAGTATTTT; CDR3 protein: CASRELPGQNTDTQYF
J gene: TRBJ2-6; clone size: -; V gene: TRBV6-4; D gene: -; CDR3 DNA: TGTGCCAGCAGCCCAGGGGGGGGTGCAGGGGCCAACGTCCTGACTTTC; CDR3 protein: CASSPGGGAGANVLTF
J gene: TRBJ1-4; clone size: -; V gene: TRBV28; D gene: -; CDR3 DNA: TGTGCCAGCATTATGGGGAGTCTGGGACACGTTAATGAAAAACTGTTTTTT; CDR3 protein: CASIMGSLGHVNEKLFF
J gene: TRBJ1-6; clone size: -; V gene: TRBV30; D gene: -; CDR3 DNA: TGTGCCTGGAGTGTAAAAGGCGGTAGCTCCTATAATTCACCCCTCCACTTT; CDR3 protein: CAWSVKGGSSYNSPLHF
J gene: TRBJ2-1; clone size: -; V gene: TRBV6-5; D gene: -; CDR3 DNA: TGTGCCAGCAGCCGACTAGGGAATGAGCAGTTCTTC; CDR3 protein: CASSRLGNEQFF
J gene: TRBJ1-3; clone size: -; V gene: TRBV25-1; D gene: -; CDR3 DNA: TGTGCCAGCAGCTCTGGAAACACCATATATTTT; CDR3 protein: CASSSGNTIYF
J gene: TRBJ2-7; clone size: -; V gene: TRBV14; D gene: -; CDR3 DNA: TGTGCCAGCAGCCATCGGGGCGCTCAGGGGGGCGAGCAGTACTTC; CDR3 protein: CASSHRGAQGGEQYF
J gene: TRBJ1-5; clone size: -; V gene: TRBV19; D gene: -; CDR3 DNA: TGTGCCAGTAGTATAATCAGGGGCAATCAGCCCCAGCATTTT; CDR3 protein: CASSIIRGNQPQHF
J gene: TRBJ1-1; clone size: -; V gene: TRBV2; D gene: -; CDR3 DNA: TGTGCCAGCAGGGATGATTTGAACACTGAAGCTTTCTTT; CDR3 protein: CASRDDLNTEAFF
J gene: TRBJ1-4; clone size: -; V gene: TRBV28; D gene: -; CDR3 DNA: TGTGCCAGCAGTTTCCGGGGGTCTAATGAAAAACTGTTTTTT; CDR3 protein: CASSFRGSNEKLFF
J gene: TRBJ2-5; clone size: -; V gene: TRBV29-1; D gene: -; CDR3 DNA: TGCAGCGTTGAAGACGGACAGAAAGAGACCCAGTACTTC; CDR3 protein: CSVEDGQKETQYF
J gene: TRBJ2-7; clone size: -; V gene: TRBV2; D gene: TRBD2; CDR3 DNA: TGTGCCAGCAGTCCTTCTAGCGGGAGTCTCTACGAGCAGTACTTC; CDR3 protein: CASSPSSGSLYEQYF
J gene: TRBJ1-2; clone size: -; V gene: TRBV28; D gene: -; CDR3 DNA: TGTGCCAGCATACCAGTTGTAGGAGTCTATGGCTACACCTTC; CDR3 protein: CASIPVVGVYGYTF
J gene: TRBJ2-7; clone size: -; V gene: TRBV4-2; D gene: -; CDR3 DNA: TGTGCCAGCAGCCAAGACCTCGGGGCACAGCAGTACTTC; CDR3 protein: CASSQDLGAQQYF
J gene: TRBJ2-1; clone size: -; V gene: TRBV30; D gene: TRBD2; CDR3 DNA: TGTGCCTGGAGGGGACTAGCGGGAGGCCCAGGCTACAATGAGCAGTTCTTC; CDR3 protein: CAWRGLAGGPGYNEQFF
J gene: TRBJ2-5; clone size: -; V gene: TRBV5-1; D gene: -; CDR3 DNA: TGCGCCAGCAGCTTTAAGGCAGCAACATTTTACCAAGAGACCCAGTACTTC; CDR3 protein: CASSFKAATFYQETQYF
J gene: TRBJ1-2; clone size: -; V gene: TRBV4-3; D gene: TRBD1; CDR3 DNA: TGCGCCAGCAGCTCGACACAGGGGGTAGGGGGCTACACCTTC; CDR3 protein: CASSSTQGVGGYTF
J gene: TRBJ1-4; clone size: -; V gene: TRBV5-1; D gene: TRBD1; CDR3 DNA: TGCGCCAGCAGCTTACAGGGGATTAATGAAAAACTGTTTTTT; CDR3 protein: CASSLQGINEKLFF
J gene: TRBJ2-7; clone size: -; V gene: TRBV18; D gene: -; CDR3 DNA: TGTGCCAGCTCACAAAATCGGGATTCCTACGAGCAGTACTTC; CDR3 protein: CASSQNRDSYEQYF
J gene: TRBJ1-1; clone size: once; V gene: TRBV5-6; D gene: TRBD1; CDR3 DNA: TGTGCCAGCAGCTGGGACAGGAACACTGAAGCTTTCTTT; CDR3 protein: CASSWDRNTEAFF
J gene: TRBJ2-1; clone size: -; V gene: TRBV2; D gene: TRBD1; CDR3 DNA: TGTGCCAGCAGCAAAAGACAGGGGGTTCTCTACAATGAGCAGTTCTTC; CDR3 protein: CASSKRQGVLYNEQFF
J gene: TRBJ2-7; clone size: -; V gene: TRBV19; D gene: -; CDR3 DNA: TGTGCCAACCACACCCTACAGGGTCGGCAGTACTTC; CDR3 protein: CANHTLQGRQYF
J gene: TRBJ1-2; clone size: -; V gene: TRBV5-1; D gene: -; CDR3 DNA: TGCGCCAGCAGCTTGTATCGGGGTTACTATGGCTACACCTTC; CDR3 protein: CASSLYRGYYGYTF
J gene: TRBJ2-1; clone size: -; V gene: TRBV5-5; D gene: -; CDR3 DNA: TGTGCCAGCAGCTTGTTCCAGCGGTCCTCCTACAATGAGCAGTTCTTC; CDR3 protein: CASSLFQRSSYNEQFF
J gene: TRBJ2-3; clone size: -; V gene: TRBV6-6; D gene: TRBD1; CDR3 DNA: TGTGCCAGCGCAGGGACAGATACTAGCACAGATACGCAGTATTTT; CDR3 protein: CASAGTDTSTDTQYF
J gene: TRBJ2-7; clone size: few; V gene: TRBV28; D gene: TRBD2; CDR3 DNA: TGTGCCAGTAGAGCGGGGGACTACGAGCAGTACTTC; CDR3 protein: CASRAGDYEQYF